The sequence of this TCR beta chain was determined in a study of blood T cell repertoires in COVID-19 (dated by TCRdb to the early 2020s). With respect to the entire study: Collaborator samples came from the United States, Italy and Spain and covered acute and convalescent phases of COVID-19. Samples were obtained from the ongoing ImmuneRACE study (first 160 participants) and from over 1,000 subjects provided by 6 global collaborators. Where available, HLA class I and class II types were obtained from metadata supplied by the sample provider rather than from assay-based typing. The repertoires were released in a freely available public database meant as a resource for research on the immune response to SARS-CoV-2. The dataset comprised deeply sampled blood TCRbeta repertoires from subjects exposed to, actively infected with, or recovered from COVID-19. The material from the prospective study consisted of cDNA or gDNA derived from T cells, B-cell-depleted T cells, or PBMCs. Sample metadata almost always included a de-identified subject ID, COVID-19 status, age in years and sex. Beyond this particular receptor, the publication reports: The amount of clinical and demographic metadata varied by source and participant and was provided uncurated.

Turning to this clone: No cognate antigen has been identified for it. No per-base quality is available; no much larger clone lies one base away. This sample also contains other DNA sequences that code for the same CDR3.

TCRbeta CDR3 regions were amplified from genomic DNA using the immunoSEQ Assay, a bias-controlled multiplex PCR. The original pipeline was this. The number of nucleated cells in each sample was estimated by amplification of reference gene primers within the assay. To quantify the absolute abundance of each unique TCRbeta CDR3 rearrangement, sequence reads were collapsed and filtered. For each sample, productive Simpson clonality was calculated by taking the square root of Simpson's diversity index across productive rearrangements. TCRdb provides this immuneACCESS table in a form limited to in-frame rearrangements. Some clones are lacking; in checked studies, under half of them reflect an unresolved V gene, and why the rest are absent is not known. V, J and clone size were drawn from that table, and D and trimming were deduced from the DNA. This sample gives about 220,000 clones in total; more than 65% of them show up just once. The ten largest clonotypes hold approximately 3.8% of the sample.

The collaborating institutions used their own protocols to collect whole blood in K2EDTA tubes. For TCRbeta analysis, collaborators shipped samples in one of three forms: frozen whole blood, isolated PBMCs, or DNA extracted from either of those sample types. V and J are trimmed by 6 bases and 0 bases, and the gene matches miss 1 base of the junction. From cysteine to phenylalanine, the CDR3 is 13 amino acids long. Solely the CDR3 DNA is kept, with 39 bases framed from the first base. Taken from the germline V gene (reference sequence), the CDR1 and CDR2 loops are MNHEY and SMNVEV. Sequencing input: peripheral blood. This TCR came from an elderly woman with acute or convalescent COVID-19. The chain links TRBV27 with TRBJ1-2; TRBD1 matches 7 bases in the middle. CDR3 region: CASRGQANYGYTF. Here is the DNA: TGTGCCAGCAGAGGACAGGCTAACTATGGCTACACCTTC.